The 13 T cell receptor beta chains listed next were all sequenced from one sample in a study of shared clonotypes between healthy human individuals. Sequenced by immunoSEQ multiplex PCR; TCRdb stores in-frame clones only, minus some. Among roughly 2.5 million clones listed, about 92% were seen once. Sequencing was carried out using naive CD4+ T cells sorted from blood. Indicated subset: CD45RA+ positively selected. The receptors were sampled from a man between 18 and 35 years old in good health.

This chain links TRBV28 with TRBJ2-1; D possibly matches TRBD1 or TRBD2 (6 bases each). Between the trimmed V and J ends, which lost 9 bases and 7 bases, there was a span of 22 bases. CDR1 and CDR2 from the germline V gene are MDHEN and SYDVKM. The CDR3 spans 15 residues. The CDR3 coding sequence is TGTGCCAGTGGGGAGGCTAACAGGGTTGGGAATGAGCAGTTCTTC. Translated: CASGEANRVGNEQFF.

The chain couples TRBV2 to TRBJ2-7, with D possibly being TRBD1 or TRBD2 (5 bases each). The germline V gene has CDR1 SNHLY and CDR2 FYNNEI. The V gene lost 8 bases and the J gene lost 2 bases, with 19 bases spanning the gap. The CDR3 has 15 residues. The CDR3 bases are TGTGCCAGCGGGACGGATCGGACGGAAACCTACGAGCAGTACTTC. Residues: CASGTDRTETYEQYF.

The rearrangement joins TRBV28 to TRBJ2-4; the match to TRBD1 covers 7 bases. Trimming removed 5 bases from V and 16 bases from J; junction bases left unmatched: 11. The CDR3 length is 12 residues. Germline CDR1 is MDHEN and CDR2 is SYDVKM. The CDR3 spells CASSPPTGEQYF. CDR3 nucleotide sequence: TGTGCCAGCAGTCCGCCAACAGGGGAGCAATACTTC. Based on the CDR3 plus reference TRBV28 and TRBJ2-4, the full variable domain is DVKVTQSSRYLVKRTGEKVFLECVQDMDHENMFWYRQDPGLGLRLIYFSYDVKMKEKGDIPEGYSVSREKKERFSLILESASTNQTSMYLCASSPPTGEQYFGAGTRLSVL.

This chain connects TRBV5-1 to TRBJ1-4; 9 bases are a match to TRBD1. V was clipped by 2 bases and J by 7 bases; unmatched bases: 6. Germline V gene data show CDR1 as SGHRS and CDR2 as YFSETQ. This CDR3 spans 15 amino acids. The CDR3 sequence: CASSFTGGESEKLFF. The DNA of the CDR3 is TGCGCCAGCAGCTTTACAGGGGGCGAGAGTGAAAAACTGTTTTTT.

This chain links TRBV6-6 with TRBJ1-1; D is unclear. CDR3 size: 14 residues. V shed 5 bases and J shed 7 bases, with 17 bases lying between them. Germline V lookup: CDR1 MNHNY, CDR2 SVGAGI (reference sequence). CDR3 nucleotides: TGTGCCAGCAGTCCAGCGGCCGGGGAGCGTGAAGCTTTCTTT. This gives the protein CASSPAAGEREAFF.

This sequence joins TRBV5-1 and TRBJ2-5; 12 bases match TRBD2. This CDR3 comprises 16 residues. V gave up 3 bases and J gave up 3 bases; unmatched junction bases: 6. Germline CDR1 reads SGHRS; CDR2 reads YFSETQ. The CDR3 DNA follows: TGCGCCAGCAGCTCAGGACTAGCGGGAAAAGAAGAGACCCAGTACTTC. It translates to CASSSGLAGKEETQYF.

This clone has a single count. The genes are TRBV6-1 and TRBJ1-2, with D tentatively TRBD1 (6 bases). CDR1 and CDR2 (germline): MNHNS, SASEGT. The V and J ends lost 4 bases and 4 bases respectively, with 13 bases between them. The CDR3 sequence is 14 residues long. CDR3 sequence: CASSAPTGLYGYTF. The CDR3 nucleotides read TGTGCCAGCAGTGCGCCGACAGGCCTCTATGGCTACACCTTC.

V and J are TRBV5-4 and TRBJ2-7; D possibly corresponds to TRBD2 (6 bases). The CDR3 runs to 15 residues. Germline assignment: CDR1 SGHNT and CDR2 YYREEE (reference sequence). Trimming stripped 1 base from V and 0 bases from J, with 11 bases between. This chain's CDR3 is CASSLKEGSSYEQYF. The CDR3 DNA follows: TGTGCCAGCAGCTTGAAGGAGGGATCCTCCTACGAGCAGTACTTC.

This chain links TRBV30 with TRBJ1-5; D gene uncertain. The length of the CDR3 is 13 residues. Germline loops: CDR1 GTSNPN, CDR2 SVGIG (reference sequence). The ends were cut back, 2 bases at V and 6 bases at J, with 11 bases in the middle. CDR3 sequence reads: CAWSNSGGQPQHF. The CDR3 DNA reads TGTGCCTGGAGTAATTCAGGAGGTCAGCCCCAGCATTTT. Full variable domain (remainder filled in from reference TRBV30 and TRBJ1-5): SQTIHQWPATLVQPVGSPLSLECTVEGTSNPNLYWYRQAAGRGLQLLFYSVGIGQISSEVPQNLSASRPQDRQFILSSKKLLLSDSGFYLCAWSNSGGQPQHFGDGTRLSIL.

The gene calls are TRBV7-9 and TRBJ1-6, with a weak D call TRBD1 (5 bases). The CDR3 is made up of 17 amino acids. Germline values: CDR1 SEHNR, CDR2 FQNEAQ (reference sequence). Trimming pared 6 bases from V and 9 bases from J, leaving 24 bases between. The CDR3 reads CASSSPAGGGVTSPLHF. The CDR3 region has the DNA TGTGCCAGCAGTAGCCCAGCCGGGGGGGGAGTTACTTCACCCCTCCACTTT.

The V gene is TRBV6-6, the J gene TRBJ1-1; D might be TRBD1 (6 bases). The germline gives CDR1 MNHNY, CDR2 SVGAGI (reference sequence). This CDR3 comprises 14 residues. V lost 7 bases to trimming and J lost 1 base, with 13 bases between them. DNA for the CDR3: TGTGCCAGCACAAGGGGGGGGACGAACACTGAAGCTTTCTTT. Its translation: CASTRGGTNTEAFF.

This rearrangement joins TRBV6-5 to TRBJ1-2; no reliable D call. The CDR3 has 14 amino acids. Germline V lookup: CDR1 MNHEY, CDR2 SVGAGI. V was clipped by 6 bases and J by 0 bases, with 11 bases between them. The CDR3 sequence is CASSLARANYGYTF. The CDR3, as DNA: TGTGCCAGCAGCCTCGCGCGGGCTAACTATGGCTACACCTTC.

V gene TRBV6-5 combines with J gene TRBJ2-7; D ambiguous. The CDR3 is made up of 13 amino acids. V was shortened by 2 bases and J by 3 bases, with 8 bases between the two germline ends. Germline lookup yields CDR1 MNHEY and CDR2 SVGAGI. The CDR3 DNA follows: TGTGCCAGCAGTTACCGGCAGGACTACGAGCAGTACTTC. This gives the protein CASSYRQDYEQYF.